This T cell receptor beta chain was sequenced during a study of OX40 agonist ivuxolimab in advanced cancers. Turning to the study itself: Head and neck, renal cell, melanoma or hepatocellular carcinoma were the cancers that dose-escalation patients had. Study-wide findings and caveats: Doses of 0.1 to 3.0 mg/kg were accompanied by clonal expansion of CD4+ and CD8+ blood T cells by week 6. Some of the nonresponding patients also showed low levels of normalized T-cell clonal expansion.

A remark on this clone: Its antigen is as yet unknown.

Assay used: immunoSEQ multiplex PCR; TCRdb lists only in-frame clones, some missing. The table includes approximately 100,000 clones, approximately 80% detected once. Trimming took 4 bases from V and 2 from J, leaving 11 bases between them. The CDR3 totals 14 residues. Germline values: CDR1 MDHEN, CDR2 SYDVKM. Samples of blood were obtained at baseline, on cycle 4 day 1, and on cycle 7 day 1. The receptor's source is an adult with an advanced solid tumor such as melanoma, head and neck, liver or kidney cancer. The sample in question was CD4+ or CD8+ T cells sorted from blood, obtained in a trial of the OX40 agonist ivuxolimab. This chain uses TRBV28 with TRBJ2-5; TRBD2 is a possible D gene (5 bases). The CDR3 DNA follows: TGTGCCAGCAGTTCTCGGGGTGCACAAGAGACCCAGTACTTC. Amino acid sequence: CASSSRGAQETQYF. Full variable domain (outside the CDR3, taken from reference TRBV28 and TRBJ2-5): DVKVTQSSRYLVKRTGEKVFLECVQDMDHENMFWYRQDPGLGLRLIYFSYDVKMKEKGDIPEGYSVSREKKERFSLILESASTNQTSMYLCASSSRGAQETQYFGPGTRLLVL.